This is a list of T cell receptor beta chains from one sample in a study of identical twins. TCRdb reprocessed the 5' RACE reads with MiXCR, giving one entry per CDR3 protein. The data contain around 200,000 distinct CDR3 sequences, around a tenth of them singletons. Sequences were obtained from memory (CD45RO+) T cells sorted from blood. The receptor source for this set is a young woman in good health. Both conserved end residues are trimmed from each CDR3. The order of the fields is CDR3 protein, clone size, V gene. Clone size, where shown, is once, few, many, or a class for clones that have expanded.

CDR3aa: ASSVAISGKETQY
abundance: many
v_gene: TRBV9

CDR3aa: SAPMGDYGYT
abundance: -
v_gene: TRBV20-1

CDR3aa: ASSTMGTASGANVLT
abundance: -
v_gene: TRBV5-1

CDR3aa: ASSLAAGVADTQY
abundance: few
v_gene: TRBV5-1

CDR3aa: AIRGVTSGENNEQF
abundance: few
v_gene: TRBV10-3

CDR3aa: ASSLQGISYEQY
abundance: many
v_gene: TRBV5-6

CDR3aa: ASSVATGEGNTIY
abundance: few
v_gene: TRBV9

CDR3aa: SARDPDRGEQF
abundance: many
v_gene: TRBV20-1

CDR3aa: ASSLESYSNTGELF
abundance: -
v_gene: TRBV11-2

CDR3aa: ASSTGLAGSVETQY
abundance: -
v_gene: TRBV9

CDR3aa: ASRVLAGASGTGELF
abundance: few
v_gene: TRBV10-2

CDR3aa: ASGGGYT
abundance: many
v_gene: TRBV7-9

CDR3aa: ASNPGQGGYGYT
abundance: many
v_gene: TRBV12-3/TRBV12-4

CDR3aa: AISLRGTDTQY
abundance: -
v_gene: TRBV5-8

CDR3aa: ASSPQGRGGVDEQF
abundance: -
v_gene: TRBV5-1

CDR3aa: ASTFGGANEQF
abundance: few
v_gene: TRBV6-5

CDR3aa: AISELERQRY
abundance: -
v_gene: TRBV10-3

CDR3aa: ASSRGPSTDTQY
abundance: few
v_gene: TRBV25-1

CDR3aa: ASSRDGAYEQY
abundance: few
v_gene: TRBV27

CDR3aa: ASSRTGTSGSTSYNEQF
abundance: many
v_gene: TRBV11-2